Listed here is a single TCR beta chain. These data originate in a study of blood T cell repertoires in COVID-19. V trimming: 4 bases; J trimming: 4 bases; junction bases outside the gene matches: 6. Per germline, CDR1 MNHEY and CDR2 SVGAGI. This CDR3 region has 14 residues. TCRdb's table, derived via immunoSEQ multiplex PCR, lists solely in-frame clones and lacks some. The sample shows about 360,000 clones, around 90% of them seen only once. Participant ages covered about 18 to 89 years across 24 US areas. J is TRBJ1-1 and V is TRBV6-5; 7 bases are shared with TRBD1. The sequence came from a woman aged 40 to 50 with acute COVID-19. Source material: PBMCs or T cells enriched from blood (not recorded which). The CDR3 region has the DNA TGTGCCAGCAGTTCTTCACAGGGGAGCACTGAAGCTTTCTTT. It yields the protein CASSSSQGSTEAFF.